This T cell receptor (beta chain) was captured in a study of blood T cell repertoires in COVID-19. Across the whole study: Italy, Spain and the United States were the sources of the convalescent and acute COVID-19 samples. The analysed material was cDNA or gDNA that came from T cells, B-cell-depleted T cells, or PBMCs.

The Seattle patients, enrolled during active infection, were followed longitudinally. As originally analysed: Reference gene primers were amplified, and this amplification served to estimate nucleated cell counts. Sequencing used immunoSEQ multiplex PCR; TCRdb keeps in-frame clones, though not all of them. That table is the source of V, J and clone size, and D and trimming were worked out from the DNA. Of approximately 390,000 clones in the sample, roughly 86% were seen once. Germline V gives CDR1 LGHDT, CDR2 YNNKEL (reference sequence). Losses at the gene ends were 4 bases for V and 8 bases for J; bases not matched to a gene: 16. The CDR3 is 16 amino acids.

Specimen: peripheral blood. This sequence was found in a woman aged 60-70 years with COVID-19, enrolled during active disease. The chain recombines TRBV3-1 (or the pseudogene TRBV3-2) with TRBJ1-2; 7 bases fit TRBD1. CDR3 sequence reads: CASSPRDSALAWGYTF. In nucleotides, the CDR3 is TGTGCCAGCAGCCCCCGGGACAGCGCGCTAGCATGGGGCTACACCTTC.